This TCR beta chain appears in the sequencing data of a study of blood T cell repertoires in COVID-19. Looking at the study overall: Specimens from acute and convalescent COVID-19 originated in the United States, Italy and Spain.

In the original workflow: By means of reference gene primer amplification, nucleated cell counts were estimated. Sequenced by immunoSEQ multiplex PCR; TCRdb stores in-frame clones only, minus some. V, J and clone size are those of that table, while D and trimming were read from the DNA. The repertoire holds 150,000 or so clones, with approximately 80% as singletons. Germline CDR1 is SGHRS and CDR2 is YFSETQ. The CDR3 length is 14 residues. Trimming removed 4 bases at V and 4 bases at J, with 11 bases between. This clonotype was obtained from a woman in her thirties or forties with COVID-19, enrolled during active disease. V and J are TRBV5-1 and TRBJ2-2; D unclear. The specimen was peripheral blood. CDR3 sequence: CASSPGGFTGELFF. The CDR3 nucleotides are TGCGCCAGCAGCCCGGGTGGGTTCACCGGGGAGCTGTTTTTT.